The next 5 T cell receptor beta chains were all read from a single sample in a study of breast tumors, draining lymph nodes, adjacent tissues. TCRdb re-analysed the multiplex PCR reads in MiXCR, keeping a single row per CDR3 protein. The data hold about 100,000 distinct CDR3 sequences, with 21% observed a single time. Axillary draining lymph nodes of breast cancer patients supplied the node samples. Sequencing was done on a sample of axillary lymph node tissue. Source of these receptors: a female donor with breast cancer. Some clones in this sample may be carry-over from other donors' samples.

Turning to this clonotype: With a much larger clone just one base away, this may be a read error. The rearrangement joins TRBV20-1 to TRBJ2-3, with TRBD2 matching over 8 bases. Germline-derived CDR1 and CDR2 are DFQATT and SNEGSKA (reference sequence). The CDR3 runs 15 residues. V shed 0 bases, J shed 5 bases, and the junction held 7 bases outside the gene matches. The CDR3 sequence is CSARDLAGGVDTQYF. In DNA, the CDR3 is TGCAGTGCTAGAGATCTTGCGGGGGGAGTAGATACGCAGTATTTT.

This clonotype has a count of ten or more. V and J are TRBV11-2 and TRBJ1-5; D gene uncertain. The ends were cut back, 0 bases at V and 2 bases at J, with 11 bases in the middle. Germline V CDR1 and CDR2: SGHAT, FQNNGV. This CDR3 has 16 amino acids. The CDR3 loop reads CASSLDYGEGNQPQHF. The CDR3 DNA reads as TGTGCCAGCAGCTTAGATTATGGGGAAGGCAATCAGCCCCAGCATTTT.

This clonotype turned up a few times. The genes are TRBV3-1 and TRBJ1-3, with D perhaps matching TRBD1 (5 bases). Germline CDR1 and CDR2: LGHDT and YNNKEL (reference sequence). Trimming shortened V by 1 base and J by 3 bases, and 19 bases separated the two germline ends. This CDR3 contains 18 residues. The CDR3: CASSQVGQGVGVGNTIYF. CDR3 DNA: TGTGCCAGCAGCCAAGTAGGCCAGGGAGTAGGAGTTGGAAACACCATATATTTT.

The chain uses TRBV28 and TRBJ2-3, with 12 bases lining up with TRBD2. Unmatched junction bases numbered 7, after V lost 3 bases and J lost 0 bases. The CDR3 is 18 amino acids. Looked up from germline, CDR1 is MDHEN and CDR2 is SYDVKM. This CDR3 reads CASSFASLAGGSTDTQYF. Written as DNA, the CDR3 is TGTGCCAGCAGTTTTGCCTCCCTAGCGGGAGGGAGCACAGATACGCAGTATTTT.

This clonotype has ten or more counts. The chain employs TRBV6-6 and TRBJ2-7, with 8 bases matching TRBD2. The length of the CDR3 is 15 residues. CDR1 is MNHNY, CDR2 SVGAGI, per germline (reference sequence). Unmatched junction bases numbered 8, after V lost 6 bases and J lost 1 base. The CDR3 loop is CASSDLAGGSYEQYF. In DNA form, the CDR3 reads TGTGCCAGCAGCGATCTAGCGGGTGGGTCCTACGAGCAGTACTTC.